The entry that follows covers one T cell receptor (beta chain) sequence. Its antigen target is currently unknown. An end of the junction does not agree with germline; a read error may underlie this. The germline V gene encodes CDR1 SGHAT and CDR2 FQNNGV. The CDR3 starts with the cysteine, ends with the phenylalanine, and has 15 residues. CDR3 DNA only is kept here, 45 bases in frame from base 1. The data were taken from a study of tumor-infiltrating lymphocytes in primary liver carcinoma (dated by TCRdb to about 2017). Regarding the complete study: The five patients, three men and two women aged 30 to 69 years, had hepatocellular carcinoma (four) or combined HCC and intrahepatic cholangiocarcinoma (one). Samples yielded roughly 3.5 to 8 million productive TCRbeta reads; read depth did not differ significantly between tissue types. A total of 35 specimens from 5 patients underwent TCRbeta repertoire sequencing, comprising about 25 tumor regions, 5 adjacent noncancerous liver tissues and 5 peripheral blood samples. Reproducibility between technical replicate repertoires was high, with correlation coefficients above 0.95 and mean shared-clone rates roughly 0.87. Tumors of the five patients were stage T1-T3 N0M0 with maximum diameters of about 4.2 to 10 cm. The study combined TCRbeta repertoire sequencing, expression microarrays and whole-exome sequencing across five regions of each liver tumor, with adjacent normal tissue and blood. Agilent mRNA microarray profiling was performed on the 20 to 25 tumor region samples to relate TCRbeta repertoire diversity to the local molecular phenotype. General conclusions and limits of the study: Because only the TCR beta chain was sequenced and unpaired alpha chains were not captured, true repertoire diversity is likely underestimated. Consistent with antigen-driven expansion, pairs of tumor regions showed higher repertoire overlap (mean roughly 36%) than either tumor-adjacent pairs (around 17%) or tumor-blood pairs (roughly 15%). Bulk unsorted samples precluded comparing CD4+ and CD8+ T cell repertoires. Only about 8-25% of top clones were present in all five regions of a tumor, suggesting spatial heterogeneity of tumor-infiltrating T cells. With just a few patients in the study, the authors point out that the findings should be validated in a larger study. A significantly larger repertoire fraction was made up by the top 250 clones in tumors than in blood (p = 0.039).

Without any cell sorting, total RNA and DNA were co-extracted from roughly 21-30 mg of bulk tissue using the AllPrep DNA/RNA mini kit. Surgical resection was performed in China between 2015 and early 2016 on four or five patients with histopathologically diagnosed primary liver carcinoma. Patients had chronic HBV infection and were treatment-naive at sampling. Five spatially separated regions were sampled from each tumor: the superior, inferior, left-lateral and right-lateral poles, plus the tumor centre. According to histology, viable tumor cells made up more than 90% of every tumor sample. Fresh tumor and adjacent tissue pieces were bisected; one half was stored in RNAlater at -80°C, the other sent for histology. TCRbeta-specific cDNA was reverse-transcribed from approximately 500 ng total RNA using a constant-region primer and ProtoScript II reverse transcriptase. Construction of the TCRbeta libraries relied on three nested rounds of multiplex PCR, following a slightly modified ARM-PCR procedure. Each of the first two PCR rounds ran for roughly 11 cycles and used multiplex TRBV1-TRBV30 forward primers together with a Cbeta reverse primer. Sample barcodes and Illumina adapters were added in a final 25-cycle PCR using Deep VentR polymerase. Before sequencing, amplicons between 200 and 500 bp were purified from gel using a QIAquick gel extraction kit. An Illumina HiSeq 2500 was used to sequence the TCRbeta amplicons with 250-bp paired-end reads. Under the source paper's analysis protocol: To recover full CDR3 sequences, reads were quality-trimmed using Trimmomatic v0.33 and paired reads were then merged using FLASH v1.2.11. V, D and J germline segments were assigned to the rearranged TCRbeta sequences using MiGEC v1.2.1b. Clonotype statistics, along with Shannon-Wiener diversity indices, were calculated using VDJtools v1.0.0. Except for diversity analysis, only each sample's 250 most abundant clonotypes were used in subsequent analyses to reduce sampling bias. The public reads were quality trimmed at Q25 with fastp and then assembled into clones with MiXCR by TCRdb, keeping productive beta chains. Rows with a matching CDR3 protein are joined into one entry that keeps the most common DNA and genes. What appears here as the V and J calls and clone size reflects TCRdb's work, not the paper's. The sample data list about 33,000 distinct CDR3 sequences, and over 65% of these were observed just once. The top ten clones comprise under 40% of the sample.

The receptor's source is a middle-aged man with primary liver carcinoma and hepatitis B virus infection. The specimen sequenced was liver tumor tissue from sampling region 5. Explained via the paper, the cell subset or site label denotes: tumor region T5, tumor centre. This receptor chain uses TRBV11-2 and TRBJ2-1, with 9 junctional bases fitting TRBD2. CDR3 reads: CASNLELAGMNEQFF. The nucleotides are TGTGCCAGCAACTTAGAGCTAGCGGGAATGAATGAGCAGTTCTTC.